The 21 T cell receptor beta chains below all came from one sample that was sequenced in a study of cytomegalovirus exposure and HLA in healthy donors. This PCR relied on a set of 60 Vbeta primers and 13 Jbeta primers. TCRdb's copy holds only in-frame clones and misses some; the assay was immunoSEQ multiplex PCR. The table has 100,000 or so clones, roughly 83% seen once; the top ten hold around 2.3%. What was sequenced was PBMCs. The receptors originated from a man aged 18 to 35 in good health and CMV-seronegative.

This clone has more than one count but fewer than ten. V gene TRBV28 combines with J gene TRBJ1-5; D perhaps matches TRBD1 (6 bases). The CDR3 consists of 15 residues. The ends were cut back, 6 bases at V and 6 bases at J, with 18 bases in the middle. Germline loops: CDR1 MDHEN, CDR2 SYDVKM. This CDR3 reads CASREQGRAIQPQHF. Written as DNA, the CDR3 is TGTGCCAGCAGAGAACAGGGAAGAGCGATTCAGCCCCAGCATTTT.

J is TRBJ1-1 and V is TRBV7-9; 7 nucleotides align to TRBD1. The CDR3 extends over 15 amino acids. CDR1 SEHNR and CDR2 FQNEAQ come from the germline V gene (reference sequence). V dropped 5 bases and J dropped 3; count of bases not matched to a gene: 9. For the CDR3, the DNA is TGTGCCAGCAGCCGCAGACAGGGAAGAGACACTGAAGCTTTCTTT. This translates into CASSRRQGRDTEAFF.

The chain has TRBV9 and TRBJ2-7; 10 nucleotides line up with TRBD1. The CDR3 covers 14 residues. Unmatched junction bases numbered 8, after V lost 4 bases and J lost 7 bases. Germline V gene lookup returns CDR1 SGDLS and CDR2 YYNGEE. The CDR3 region is CASSLDRGSREQYF. The CDR3 DNA reads TGTGCCAGCAGCTTGGACAGGGGGTCTAGGGAGCAGTACTTC.

The V and J genes are TRBV15 and TRBJ2-7; 7 bases align to TRBD2. The CDR3 has 18 amino acids. With 5 bases clipped from V and 0 bases from J, the junction kept 16 bases outside the gene matches. Germline V CDR1 and CDR2: LNHNV, YYDKDF (reference sequence). This chain's CDR3 is CATSGRPLTSNPSYEQYF. In DNA form, the CDR3 reads TGTGCCACCAGCGGCCGCCCTTTGACTAGCAACCCCTCCTACGAGCAGTACTTC.

In its sample, this clone was seen once. The gene calls are TRBV5-4 and TRBJ2-5; perhaps TRBD2 as D (6 bases). V was shortened by 5 bases and J by 4 bases, with 24 bases between the two germline ends. The CDR3 sequence is 17 residues long. Per the germline V gene, CDR1 is SGHNT and CDR2 is YYREEE (reference sequence). The DNA of the CDR3 is TGTGCCAGCAGACCGGACTATGGGTCTAGCGCAAGAGAGACCCAGTACTTC. Protein sequence: CASRPDYGSSARETQYF.

The CDR3: CASSEKREVYEQYF. CDR3 sequence (DNA): TGTGCCAGCAGCGAAAAGCGGGAGGTCTACGAGCAGTACTTC. V is TRBV21-1 and J is TRBJ2-7; the D segment call TRBD2 is taken from the table without a DNA check. TRBV21-1 is an annotated pseudogene. The length of the CDR3 is 14 residues.

The rearrangement links TRBV10-3 to TRBJ2-3, with 8 bases that match TRBD2. This CDR3 is 15 amino acids long. In germline, CDR1 is ENHRY, CDR2 SYGVKD. V was clipped by 7 bases and J by 1 base; unmatched bases: 7. The CDR3 loop is CAINERERGTDTQYF. For the CDR3, the DNA is TGTGCCATCAACGAGCGGGAGAGGGGCACAGATACGCAGTATTTT.

The gene calls are TRBV27 and TRBJ1-5; D ambiguous. Between the trimmed V and J ends, which lost 2 bases and 2 bases, there was a span of 7 bases. Germline V CDR1 and CDR2: MNHEY, SMNVEV (reference sequence). This CDR3 has 14 residues. The CDR3 here is CASSLGGGNQPQHF. In nucleotides, the CDR3 is TGTGCCAGCAGTTTAGGCGGAGGCAATCAGCCCCAGCATTTT.

This clone has only one observation. The chain's CDR3 is CATQGTSGSYEQYF. The CDR3, as DNA: TGTGCCACCCAGGGGACTAGCGGGTCCTACGAGCAGTACTTC. The chain employs TRBV19 and TRBJ2-7; TRBD2 matches at 12 bases. Trimming cost V 10 bases and J 1 base; bases outside gene matches: 5. This CDR3 contains 14 residues. Germline assignment: CDR1 LNHDA and CDR2 SQIVND (reference sequence).

The genes are TRBV2 and TRBJ2-5; 8 nucleotides match TRBD1. The CDR3 sequence is 14 residues long. Germline-derived CDR1 and CDR2 are SNHLY and FYNNEI. V shed 6 bases, J shed 2 bases, and the junction held 5 bases outside the gene matches. The chain's CDR3 is CASRRGQAQETQYF. DNA of the CDR3: TGTGCCAGCAGGAGGGGACAGGCACAAGAGACCCAGTACTTC.

The chain has TRBV30 and TRBJ1-2, with a tentative D call TRBD1 (6 bases). The length of the CDR3 is 13 residues. V gave up 0 bases and J gave up 4 bases, with 9 bases separating them. Germline lookup yields CDR1 GTSNPN and CDR2 SVGIG (reference sequence). CDR3 protein: CAWSVNRAYGYTF. DNA of the CDR3: TGTGCCTGGAGTGTAAACAGGGCCTATGGCTACACCTTC. Combining the CDR3 with reference TRBV30 and TRBJ1-2 gives the whole variable domain SQTIHQWPATLVQPVGSPLSLECTVEGTSNPNLYWYRQAAGRGLQLLFYSVGIGQISSEVPQNLSASRPQDRQFILSSKKLLLSDSGFYLCAWSVNRAYGYTFGSGTRLTVV.

The chain has TRBV13 and TRBJ2-3; 8 nucleotides match TRBD1. This CDR3 contains 15 residues. V shed 5 bases, J shed 2 bases, and the junction held 6 bases outside the gene matches. Germline values: CDR1 PRHDT, CDR2 FYEKMQ (reference sequence). The CDR3 sequence is CASSRKDRDTDTQYF. CDR3 sequence (DNA): TGTGCCAGCAGCCGTAAGGACAGGGACACAGATACGCAGTATTTT.

This rearrangement joins TRBV9 to TRBJ2-1; TRBD2 is a possible D gene (5 bases). Trimming removed 4 bases at V and 6 bases at J, with 11 bases between. There are 13 residues in the CDR3. Germline V lookup: CDR1 SGDLS, CDR2 YYNGEE. The CDR3 here is CASSFRDPNEQFF. The DNA for the CDR3 is TGTGCCAGCAGCTTCCGGGATCCCAATGAGCAGTTCTTC.

V usage is TRBV10-1 and J usage is TRBJ1-5; D is undetermined. Germline CDR1 WNHNN, CDR2 SYGVQD (reference sequence). The CDR3 covers 13 residues. V lost 4 bases to trimming and J lost 9 bases, with 13 bases between them. The DNA of the CDR3 is TGCGCCAGCAGTGCGTCGGGCGGGAGGCCCCAGCATTTT. Translating gives CASSASGGRPQHF.

V usage is TRBV9 and J usage is TRBJ2-5; 8 bases line up with TRBD1. CDR1 and CDR2 from the germline V gene are SGDLS and YYNGEE. The CDR3 is 17 residues long. Germline trimming cut 3 bases from V and 1 base from J; bases unmatched to any gene: 11. DNA for the CDR3: TGTGCCAGCAGCGGGGTACAGGGACAGGACGTCCAAGAGACCCAGTACTTC. Translating it yields CASSGVQGQDVQETQYF.

This clone has only a few counts. The V and J genes are TRBV6-5 and TRBJ1-2; 9 bases line up with TRBD1. Per germline, CDR1 MNHEY and CDR2 SVGAGI. Trimming at V came to 10 bases and at J to 6 bases, leaving 6 bases not matched to a gene. The CDR3 is made up of 12 amino acids. The CDR3 here is CATYRGLDGYTF. In nucleotides, the CDR3 is TGTGCCACCTACAGGGGGCTCGATGGCTACACCTTC.

The chain links TRBV6-1 to TRBJ1-3; D not certain. The CDR3 consists of 17 residues. Germline assignment: CDR1 MNHNS and CDR2 SASEGT. Trimming removed 2 bases from V and 0 bases from J, with 14 bases in between. CDR3 bases: TGTGCCAGCAGTGAACCTGGCGCCTCGGGCTCTGGAAACACCATATATTTT. This sequence encodes CASSEPGASGSGNTIYF.

This sequence joins TRBV18 and TRBJ1-6, with no clear D. V was pared by 5 bases and J by 8 bases, with 25 bases between. Germline CDR1 KGHSH, CDR2 LQKENI. The CDR3 is made up of 18 amino acids. CDR3 nucleotide sequence: TGTGCCAGCTCAGACAAGCCAATCCAGTTCCAGGATCATTCACCCCTCCACTTT. Protein sequence: CASSDKPIQFQDHSPLHF.

The chain employs TRBV11-2 and TRBJ1-1, with 8 positions matching TRBD1. The CDR3 spans 14 residues. V lost 5 bases, J lost 0 bases, and 2 bases stayed unmatched. The germline V gene encodes CDR1 SGHAT and CDR2 FQNNGV. The CDR3 DNA follows: TGTGCCAGCAGCGACAGGGGCTTGAACACTGAAGCTTTCTTT. It yields the protein CASSDRGLNTEAFF.

This rearrangement joins TRBV9 to TRBJ1-2; 7 bases are shared with TRBD1. J was trimmed by 0 bases and V by 6 bases; bases with no gene match: 11. This CDR3 is built from 16 residues. Germline CDR1 is SGDLS and CDR2 is YYNGEE. The CDR3 is CASNRDSGQANYGYTF. The CDR3 nucleotides read TGTGCCAGCAACCGGGACAGTGGACAGGCTAACTATGGCTACACCTTC.

Of note for this clone: In the same sample, other DNA sequences code for this CDR3. V gene TRBV6-5 combines with J gene TRBJ2-7; TRBD2 might be the D (6 bases). This CDR3 has 14 amino acids. The germline CDR1 and CDR2 sequences are MNHEY and SVGAGI. V was clipped by 3 bases and J by 0 bases, with 9 bases between them. The CDR3 DNA is TGTGCCAGCAGTTATAGCGGCAGCTCCTACGAGCAGTACTTC. Residues: CASSYSGSSYEQYF.